This T cell receptor beta chain is from a study of vaccination and CD4 T cells after COVID-19. Study-wide context: Diagnosis preceded the drawing of post-COVID samples by a median around 95 days (range 35 to 161).

The table lists this clonotype with a few counts. Its antigen is not identified. The CDR3 runs to 15 residues. The V and J ends lost 7 bases and 5 bases respectively, with 20 bases between them. Treatment: approximately nine-day PBMC culture with coronavirus spike peptide pools or control peptides (ViraFEST assay). Cultured CD4+ T-cell DNA underwent Oncomine TCR Beta short-read sequencing. TCRdb recomputed calls from the PCR reads with MiXCR, one row per CDR3 protein. Of about 20,000 distinct CDR3 sequences listed, 54% are singletons. This receptor was obtained from a human donor who had recovered from COVID-19. The chain is built from TRBV12-3 or TRBV12-4 and TRBJ2-5; D gene ambiguous. Sequencing was performed on CD4+ T cells from blood, cultured in vitro. DNA of the CDR3: TGTGCCAGCATGGTCAGTGGGTTTAAAGATGAGACCCAGTACTTC. The encoded protein is CASMVSGFKDETQYF.